These T cell receptor beta chains were read from a single sample in a study of cytomegalovirus exposure and HLA in healthy donors. Using immunoSEQ multiplex PCR, the repertoire was profiled, and TCRdb retains in-frame clones only, with some absent. The sample consists of around 86,000 clones, under 9% of them appearing once. The material sequenced was PBMCs. The source of these receptors is a middle-aged man in good health and CMV-seronegative. The CDR3 runs from the conserved cysteine through the conserved F or W. A D gene is named only where the DNA matches it firmly. Clone size is not always given. Where it is, it says once, few, many or a class for expanded clones.

d_call,clone_size,j_call,v_call,cdr3_aa,cdr3_nt
NA,few,TRBJ1-5,TRBV2,CASRGDSANQPQHF,TGTGCCAGCAGGGGTGACAGTGCCAATCAGCCCCAGCATTTT
NA,few,TRBJ1-1,TRBV5-5,CASSFSSTGKTNTEAFF,TGTGCCAGCAGCTTTTCATCGACAGGAAAGACCAACACTGAAGCTTTCTTT
TRBD1,NA,TRBJ1-2,TRBV27,CASSLSDRVGGYTF,TGTGCCAGCAGTTTATCCGACAGGGTCGGGGGCTACACCTTC
NA,NA,TRBJ1-5,TRBV15,CATSRGLGVPSQPQHF,TGTGCCACCAGCAGAGGCTTAGGGGTACCCAGTCAGCCCCAGCATTTT
TRBD1,few,TRBJ1-6,TRBV19,CASRPTGDNSPLHF,TGTGCCAGTAGGCCGACAGGGGATAATTCACCCCTCCACTTT
NA,once,TRBJ2-2,TRBV7-6,CASSLAGIGELFF,TGTGCCAGCAGCTTAGCCGGTATCGGGGAGCTGTTTTTT
TRBD2,NA,TRBJ2-5,TRBV6-6,CASSYRTSVKTQYF,TGTGCCAGCAGTTACCGGACTAGCGTGAAGACCCAGTACTTC
NA,few,TRBJ1-1,TRBV5-5,CASSLWATSTEAFF,TGTGCCAGCAGCTTGTGGGCTACGTCCACTGAAGCTTTCTTT
NA,NA,TRBJ1-5,TRBV7-9,CASSLGAQDQPQHF,TGTGCCAGCAGCTTAGGGGCGCAGGATCAGCCCCAGCATTTT
NA,NA,TRBJ2-7,TRBV2,CASSEVVAGEQYF,TGTGCCAGCAGTGAAGTTGTAGCAGGGGAGCAGTACTTC
TRBD2,NA,TRBJ2-1,TRBV30,CAGQASGTPYNEQFF,TGTGCCGGACAAGCTAGCGGGACCCCCTACAATGAGCAGTTCTTC
NA,few,TRBJ2-5,TRBV28,CASRGTSRETQYF,TGTGCCAGCCGAGGGACATCCCGAGAGACCCAGTACTTC
TRBD1,NA,TRBJ1-2,TRBV27,CASSLSQGGPYGYTF,TGTGCCAGCAGTTTATCGCAGGGGGGACCCTATGGCTACACCTTC
NA,NA,TRBJ2-7,TRBV10-3,CAISEVQGNEQYF,TGTGCCATCAGTGAAGTACAGGGAAACGAGCAGTACTTC
TRBD1,few,TRBJ2-7,TRBV28,CASSFPDRGGTYEQYF,TGTGCCAGCAGTTTCCCGGACAGGGGTGGCACCTACGAGCAGTACTTC
TRBD1,NA,TRBJ1-6,TRBV27,CASRPRQGNNSPLHF,TGTGCCAGCAGACCACGACAGGGGAATAATTCACCCCTCCACTTT
NA,few,TRBJ1-5,TRBV6-5,CASSYQGGQPQHF,TGTGCCAGCAGTTACCAGGGTGGGCAGCCCCAGCATTTT
NA,few,TRBJ1-5,TRBV4-1,CASSQESTGRNQPQHF,TGCGCCAGCAGCCAAGAGAGCACAGGTCGTAATCAGCCCCAGCATTTT
TRBD2,NA,TRBJ2-7,TRBV11-2,CASSLPGTSGRYEQYF,TGTGCCAGCAGCTTACCAGGGACTAGCGGGAGGTACGAGCAGTACTTC
TRBD1,few,TRBJ1-6,TRBV6-4,CASSLSGTGMNSPLHF,TGTGCCAGCAGCCTCTCCGGGACAGGGATGAATTCACCCCTCCACTTT
NA,NA,TRBJ1-2,TRBV18,CASSPGVPGDYGYTF,TGTGCCAGCTCACCTGGGGTACCGGGGGACTATGGCTACACCTTC
NA,NA,TRBJ2-7,TRBV9,CASSVAGGEYEQYF,TGTGCCAGCAGCGTAGCGGGGGGCGAGTACGAGCAGTACTTC
TRBD1,NA,TRBJ2-7,TRBV27,CASRGTGAYEQYF,TGTGCCAGCAGGGGGACAGGGGCCTACGAGCAGTACTTC
NA,few,TRBJ1-3,TRBV7-2,CASSAQGYSGNTIYF,TGTGCCAGCAGCGCACAGGGCTACTCTGGAAACACCATATATTTT
NA,few,TRBJ1-5,TRBV10-3,CAISESGGANQPQHF,TGTGCCATCAGTGAGTCCGGGGGTGCTAATCAGCCCCAGCATTTT
TRBD2,NA,TRBJ2-2,TRBV13,CASSHGLALANTGELFF,TGTGCCAGCAGCCACGGACTAGCTCTTGCGAACACCGGGGAGCTGTTTTTT
NA,NA,TRBJ2-7,TRBV27,CASSFIPARTYEQYF,TGTGCCAGCAGTTTTATCCCCGCCAGGACCTACGAGCAGTACTTC
TRBD2,NA,TRBJ2-1,TRBV19,CASSIDPGGSSYNEQFF,TGTGCCAGTAGTATAGATCCGGGCGGGAGCTCCTACAATGAGCAGTTCTTC
NA,few,TRBJ2-3,TRBV7-2,CASSPPSTGQDTQYF,TGTGCCAGCAGCCCCCCATCAACGGGACAAGATACGCAGTATTTT
NA,NA,TRBJ2-1,TRBV7-9,CASSAPLVIINEQFF,TGTGCCAGCAGCGCCCCGCTAGTGATCATCAATGAGCAGTTCTTC
NA,NA,TRBJ1-2,TRBV18,CASPPTQEAYGGYTF,TGTGCCAGCCCACCAACTCAGGAGGCCTACGGAGGCTACACCTTC
NA,few,TRBJ2-1,TRBV25-1,CASSEGRYNEQFF,TGTGCCAGCAGTGAAGGTAGATACAATGAGCAGTTCTTC
NA,NA,TRBJ2-7,TRBV2,CAGGSRVPSYEQYF,TGTGCCGGGGGGTCCAGGGTCCCCTCCTACGAGCAGTACTTC
TRBD1,few,TRBJ2-3,TRBV10-3,CAISADRDAQYF,TGTGCCATCAGTGCGGACAGGGACGCGCAGTATTTT
NA,few,TRBJ1-2,TRBV21-1,CASSNSGALLYGYTF,TGTGCCAGCAGCAACTCAGGGGCGCTTTTATATGGCTACACCTTC
TRBD2,few,TRBJ2-1,TRBV9,CASSETSQAYNEQFF,TGTGCCAGCAGTGAGACTAGCCAGGCCTACAATGAGCAGTTCTTC
NA,few,TRBJ1-5,TRBV2,CASSGGGGSNQPQHF,TGTGCCAGCAGTGGAGGGGGGGGTAGCAATCAGCCCCAGCATTTT
NA,few,TRBJ1-3,TRBV5-1,CASTAAVGSGNTIYF,TGCGCCAGCACGGCGGCGGTGGGCTCTGGAAACACCATATATTTT
TRBD1,NA,TRBJ1-4,TRBV6-1,CASSVRTGATEKLFF,TGTGCCAGCAGTGTTCGGACAGGGGCAACCGAAAAACTGTTTTTT
TRBD1,few,TRBJ2-7,TRBV5-6,CASSPRDRTYEQYF,TGTGCCAGCAGCCCCCGGGACAGAACCTACGAGCAGTACTTC
NA,few,TRBJ2-7,TRBV28,CASRQFPYEQYF,TGTGCCAGCAGACAGTTTCCCTACGAGCAGTACTTC
TRBD1,few,TRBJ2-3,TRBV2,CASGTGITDTQYF,TGTGCCAGCGGGACAGGGATCACAGATACGCAGTATTTT
NA,NA,TRBJ2-1,TRBV28,CASSGVADNNEQFF,TGTGCCAGCAGCGGCGTAGCGGATAACAATGAGCAGTTCTTC
TRBD1,NA,TRBJ2-6,TRBV5-1,CASSAGQGFSGANVLTF,TGCGCCAGCAGCGCGGGACAGGGGTTCTCTGGGGCCAACGTCCTGACTTTC
TRBD1,few,TRBJ2-1,TRBV7-6,CASSLGQGSGNEQFF,TGTGCCAGCAGCTTAGGACAGGGAAGCGGCAATGAGCAGTTCTTC
TRBD1,few,TRBJ1-1,TRBV19,CASSPTGVLNTEAFF,TGTGCCAGTAGCCCCACAGGGGTTTTGAACACTGAAGCTTTCTTT
NA,NA,TRBJ2-7,TRBV27,CASSLNPAGKYEQYF,TGTGCCAGCAGTTTAAACCCGGCAGGGAAGTACGAGCAGTACTTC
TRBD2,few,TRBJ2-7,TRBV6-5,CASRSPGGEQYF,TGTGCCAGCAGGTCCCCGGGAGGCGAGCAGTACTTC
TRBD2,NA,TRBJ2-5,TRBV15,CATSRDGGEGETQYF,TGTGCCACCAGCAGAGATGGGGGGGAGGGAGAGACCCAGTACTTC
TRBD2,NA,TRBJ2-5,TRBV7-9,CASSFWGGQTQYF,TGTGCCAGCAGCTTCTGGGGAGGGCAGACCCAGTACTTC
TRBD1,few,TRBJ1-1,TRBV7-9,CASSPQGVEAFF,TGTGCCAGCAGCCCGCAGGGGGTTGAAGCTTTCTTT